At least ten counts were recorded for the clone carrying this T cell receptor (beta chain). The data were obtained in a study of T-cell reconstitution after alpha-beta-depleted transplantation in children. The ends lost 4 bases at V and 2 bases at J; junction bases unmatched: 6. CDR3 length equals 17 residues. The germline V gene has CDR1 MNHEY and CDR2 SVGEGT. Using unique molecular identifiers, the investigators prepared the TCRbeta library. TCRdb used MiXCR to reprocess the PCR reads, holding one entry per CDR3 protein. Counted here are about 610,000 distinct CDR3 sequences, about 11% occurring once; the ten biggest clones make up 4% to 5%.

The rearrangement joins TRBV6-2 or TRBV6-3 to TRBJ2-1; 12 bases map to TRBD2. This TCR came from a human donor who donated a stem cell graft to a child with acute myeloid leukemia. This sample comprised PBMCs from the stem cell graft donor, obtained from the stem cell graft. The CDR3 protein is CASSWALAGGPYNEQFF. CDR3 in DNA: TGTGCCAGCAGTTGGGCCCTAGCGGGAGGGCCCTACAATGAGCAGTTCTTC.